The present T cell receptor beta chain was sequenced within a study of blood T cell repertoires in COVID-19. About the study: Samples of COVID-19 (acute and convalescent) were obtained from the United States, Italy and Spain.

TCRdb's table, derived via immunoSEQ multiplex PCR, lists solely in-frame clones and lacks some. The table records about 100,000 clones, about 80% of them present only once. This receptor was obtained from a man between 65 and 85 years old with active or convalescent COVID-19. The material sequenced was peripheral blood.

CDR3: CAWSAQTAEAFF. The CDR3, as DNA: TGTGCCTGGAGTGCACAGACAGCTGAAGCTTTCTTT. The genes are TRBV30 and TRBJ1-1; a possible D gene is TRBD1 (5 bases). The germline V gene has CDR1 GTSNPN and CDR2 SVGIG (reference sequence). The CDR3 contains 12 residues. The V end lost 1 base, the J end lost 6 bases, and 9 bases lay between the germline ends. Based on the CDR3 plus reference TRBV30 and TRBJ1-1, the full variable domain is SQTIHQWPATLVQPVGSPLSLECTVEGTSNPNLYWYRQAAGRGLQLLFYSVGIGQISSEVPQNLSASRPQDRQFILSSKKLLLSDSGFYLCAWSAQTAEAFFGQGTRLTVV.